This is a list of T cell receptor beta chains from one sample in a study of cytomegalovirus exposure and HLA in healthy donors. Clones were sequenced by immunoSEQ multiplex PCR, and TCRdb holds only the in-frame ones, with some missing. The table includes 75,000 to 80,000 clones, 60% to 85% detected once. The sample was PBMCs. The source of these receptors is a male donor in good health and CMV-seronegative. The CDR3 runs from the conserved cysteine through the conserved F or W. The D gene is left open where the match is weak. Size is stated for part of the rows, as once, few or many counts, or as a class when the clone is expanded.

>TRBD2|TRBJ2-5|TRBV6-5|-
TGTGCCAGCTCCCCTCGGGGGGAACCTCAAGAGACCCAGTACTTC
CASSPRGEPQETQYF
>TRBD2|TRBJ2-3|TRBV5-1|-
TGCGCCAGCTGGGAGATAGCGGGAGGGCCCACAGATACGCAGTATTTT
CASWEIAGGPTDTQYF
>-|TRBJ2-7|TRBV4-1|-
TGCGCCAGCAGCCAAGATGGAAGGGGCGTATCCTACGAGCAGTACTTC
CASSQDGRGVSYEQYF
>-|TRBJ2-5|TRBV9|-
TGTGCCAGCAGCGTAGACGGTAAAGAGACCCAGTACTTC
CASSVDGKETQYF
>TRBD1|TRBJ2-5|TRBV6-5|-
TGTGCCAGCAATCGACAGGGGGCTTGGGAGACCCAGTACTTC
CASNRQGAWETQYF
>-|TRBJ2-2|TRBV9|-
TGTGCCAGCAGCGTAGCGGCGGGGTTCGCGAACACCGGGGAGCTGTTTTTT
CASSVAAGFANTGELFF
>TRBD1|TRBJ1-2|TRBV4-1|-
TGCGCCAGCGGGGCACCTACTGGGACAGGGGGTGGCTACCCCTTC
CASGAPTGTGGGYPF
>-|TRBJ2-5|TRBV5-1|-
TGCGCCAGCAGCTTGGAGGGGGGGAGGGAGACCCAGTACTTC
CASSLEGGRETQYF
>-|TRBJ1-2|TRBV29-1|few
TGCAGCGTTGTCGGGGAGGGTCAGGATGGCTACCCCTTC
CSVVGEGQDGYPF
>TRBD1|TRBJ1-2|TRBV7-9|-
TGTTCCAGCAGCCCGGGACAGGGAGGCTACACCTTC
CSSSPGQGGYTF
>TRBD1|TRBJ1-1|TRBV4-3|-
TGCGCCAGCAGCCAAGGGACAGGGTTAGACACTGAAGCTTTCTTT
CASSQGTGLDTEAFF
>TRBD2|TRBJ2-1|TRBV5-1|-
TGCGCCAGCAGGCGGACTAGCGGTTACAATGAGCAGTTCTTC
CASRRTSGYNEQFF
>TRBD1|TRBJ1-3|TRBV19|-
TGTGCCAGTAGTGGACAGGGGGGACTTCGGGGCACCATATATTTT
CASSGQGGLRGTIYF
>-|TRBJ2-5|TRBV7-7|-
TGTGCTAGCAGCTTAGGAGGTCATTCCCAAGAGACCCAGTACTTC
CASSLGGHSQETQYF
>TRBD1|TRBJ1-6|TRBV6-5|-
TGTGCCAGCCGGAACAGGGGAGGATCACCCCTCCACTTT
CASRNRGGSPLHF
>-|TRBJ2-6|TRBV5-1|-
TGCGCCAGCAGCTTCGACAGTCAGCTGGCCAACGTCCTGACTTTC
CASSFDSQLANVLTF
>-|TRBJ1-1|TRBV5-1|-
TGCGCCAGCAGCTTTGGGGGGGGCACTGAAGCTTTCTTT
CASSFGGGTEAFF
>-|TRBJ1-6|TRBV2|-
TGTGCCAGCAGAGGGAGAGACCCCAGTTCACCCCTCCACTTT
CASRGRDPSSPLHF
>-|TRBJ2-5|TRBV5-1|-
TGCGCCAGCAGCTTGGCGGGGGTTGTAGGAGAGACCCAGTACTTC
CASSLAGVVGETQYF
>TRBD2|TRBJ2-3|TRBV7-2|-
TGTGCCAGCAGCCCTCTTTTGGGGGGGTCCACAGATACGCAGTATTTT
CASSPLLGGSTDTQYF
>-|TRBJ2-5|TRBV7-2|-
TGTGCCAGCAGCTTAGTACCCCCCGGCAGGGCAGAGACCCAGTACTTC
CASSLVPPGRAETQYF
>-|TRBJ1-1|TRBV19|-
TGTGCCAGTAGTATTTCGGCAGGGAACACTGAAGCTTTCTTT
CASSISAGNTEAFF
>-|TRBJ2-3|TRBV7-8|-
TGTGCCAGCAGCTTAGAGGGAGAGCCCAGCACAGATACGCAGTATTTT
CASSLEGEPSTDTQYF
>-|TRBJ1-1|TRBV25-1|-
TGTGCCAGCAGTGACGGAGGACGCGGAGAGGTAGCTTTCTTT
CASSDGGRGEVAFF
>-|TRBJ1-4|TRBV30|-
TGTGCCTGGAGTGAGGGGTTTAATGAAAAACTGTTTTTT
CAWSEGFNEKLFF
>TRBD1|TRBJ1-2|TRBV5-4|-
TGTGCCAGCAGCTTGGGACAGGGAGAGGGCAACTATGGCTACACCTTC
CASSLGQGEGNYGYTF
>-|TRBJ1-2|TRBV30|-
TGTGCCTGGAGGAGCTCGGCCAGGGCGGACTATGGCTACACCTTC
CAWRSSARADYGYTF